This T cell receptor beta chain was sequenced for a study of blood T cell repertoires in COVID-19. Data came from immunoSEQ multiplex PCR; TCRdb stores just in-frame clones and leaves some out. The repertoire has about 170,000 clones, 85% of them found once; the top ten carry 3% to 3.5%. Trimming took off 3 bases at V and 0 bases at J, with 8 bases between the two ends. The CDR3 length is 14 residues. Germline V gene lookup returns CDR1 SGHTA and CDR2 FQGNSA. The sample taken for sequencing was peripheral blood. The V call is TRBV7-2, the J call TRBJ1-1; D gene ambiguous. This clonotype was obtained from a human donor with acute or convalescent COVID-19. The donor label of this sample is uncertain. Here the CDR3 DNA reads TGTGCCAGCAGCTTCCCCCATCTGAACACTGAAGCTTTCTTT. Residues: CASSFPHLNTEAFF.